The present entry profiles one TCR beta chain with its context. The antigen remains unidentified. The trim removed 5 bases at V and 7 bases at J, leaving 10 bases unmatched. CDR3 size: 14 residues. Germline V lookup: CDR1 MNHEY, CDR2 SVGEGT. The sample is drawn from a study of post-analysis software for immune sequencing data. Across the study: Recorded disease courses covered relapsing-remitting, secondary progressive and progressive-relapsing multiple sclerosis. Some patients had no subtype annotation. Study results and limitations: Samples from one preparation batch, clustered by F measure, grouped strongly together. The study found significantly lower normalized Chao1 diversity in multiple sclerosis patients than in controls. There were roughly 5 TRBV segments more frequent in patients than controls, and TRBV5-6, TRBV5-1 and TRBV20-1 were among them.

Carried by the TCR beta cDNA libraries were unique molecular identifiers. There were 1 to 10 million T cells, and 510,000 or so cDNA molecules came from them. TCRdb re-derived calls from the PCR reads in MiXCR, one entry per CDR3 protein. The sample gives 650,000 to 850,000 distinct CDR3 sequences, around 46% of which show up once; 4.9% is in the top ten. The V call is TRBV6-2 or TRBV6-3, the J call TRBJ1-1; 7 nucleotides match TRBD1. This clonotype originated in a girl under 18 with multiple sclerosis. Sequenced input: blood. Written as DNA, the CDR3 is TGTGCCAGCAGTAAGAACAGACAGGGAGGTGAAGCTTTCTTT. It translates to CASSKNRQGGEAFF.